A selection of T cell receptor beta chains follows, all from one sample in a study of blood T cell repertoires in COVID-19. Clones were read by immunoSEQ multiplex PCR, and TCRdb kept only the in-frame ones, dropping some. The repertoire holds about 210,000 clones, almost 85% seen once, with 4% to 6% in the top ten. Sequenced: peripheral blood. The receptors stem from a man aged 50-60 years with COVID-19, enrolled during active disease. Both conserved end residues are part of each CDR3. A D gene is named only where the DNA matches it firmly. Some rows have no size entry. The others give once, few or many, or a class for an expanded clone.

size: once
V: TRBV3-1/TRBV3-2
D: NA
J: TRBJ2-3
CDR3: CASSQTIPDTQYF
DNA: TGTGCCAGCAGCCAAACTATCCCAGATACGCAGTATTTT

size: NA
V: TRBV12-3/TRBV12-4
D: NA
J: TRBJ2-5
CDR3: CASSPRGGETQYF
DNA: TGTGCCAGCAGCCCCAGGGGAGGGGAGACCCAGTACTTC

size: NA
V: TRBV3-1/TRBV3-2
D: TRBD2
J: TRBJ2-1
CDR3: CASSRTSGPWGHNEQFF
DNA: TGTGCCAGCAGCCGCACTAGCGGGCCCTGGGGTCACAATGAGCAGTTCTTC

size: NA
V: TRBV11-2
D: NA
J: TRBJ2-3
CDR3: CASSFMVQTHTDTQYF
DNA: TGTGCCAGCAGCTTCATGGTTCAGACTCACACAGATACGCAGTATTTT

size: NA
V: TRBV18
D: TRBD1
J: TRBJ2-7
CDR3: CASSRRDRLNSNEQYF
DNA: TGTGCCAGCTCACGCAGGGACAGGTTGAATTCCAACGAGCAGTACTTC

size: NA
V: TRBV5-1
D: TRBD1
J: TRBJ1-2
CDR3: CASSLDQGERGYTF
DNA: TGCGCCAGCAGCTTGGATCAGGGGGAGAGGGGCTACACCTTC

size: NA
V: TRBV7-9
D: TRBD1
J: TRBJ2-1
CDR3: CASSSQGGHNEQFF
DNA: TGTGCCAGCAGCTCACAGGGGGGCCACAATGAGCAGTTCTTC

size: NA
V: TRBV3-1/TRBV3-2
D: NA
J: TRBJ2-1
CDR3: CASSQVYEGSDEQFF
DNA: TGTGCCAGCAGCCAAGTCTACGAGGGAAGCGATGAGCAGTTCTTC

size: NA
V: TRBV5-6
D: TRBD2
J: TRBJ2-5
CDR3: CASSLVYSGDQETQYF
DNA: TGTGCCAGCAGCTTGGTCTATAGCGGGGACCAAGAGACCCAGTACTTC

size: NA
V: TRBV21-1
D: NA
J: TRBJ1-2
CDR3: CASSKGKGGNYGYTF
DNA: TGTGCCAGCAGCAAAGGGAAAGGGGGCAATTATGGCTACACCTTC

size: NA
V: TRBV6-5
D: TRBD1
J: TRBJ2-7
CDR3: CASRKTGIEEQYF
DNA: TGTGCCAGCAGAAAGACAGGGATTGAGGAGCAGTACTTC

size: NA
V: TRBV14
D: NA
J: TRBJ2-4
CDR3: CASSQADSGLSGRVAKNIQYF
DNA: NA

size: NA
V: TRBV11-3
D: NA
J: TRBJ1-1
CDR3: CASSLALNTEAFF
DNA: TGTGCCAGCAGCTTAGCCCTTAACACTGAAGCTTTCTTT

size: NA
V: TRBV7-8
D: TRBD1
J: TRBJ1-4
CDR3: CASSLQGGLTNEKLFF
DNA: TGTGCCAGCAGCTTACAGGGGGGCCTAACTAATGAAAAACTGTTTTTT

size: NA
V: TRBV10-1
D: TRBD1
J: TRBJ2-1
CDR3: CASTLGQGIVVEQFF
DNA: TGCGCCAGCACCCTTGGACAGGGGATTGTTGTTGAGCAGTTCTTC